This T cell receptor (beta chain) stems from a study of Ad26.COV2.S vaccination and SARS-CoV-2 variants. TCRdb keeps only in-frame clones here, not all; method: immunoSEQ multiplex PCR. This sample yields around 380,000 clones, of which 70% to 90% are seen a single time; 3.5% belongs to the top ten. The treatment was: around 19 received Ad26.COV2.S at low or high dose, single or two shots; 5 received placebo; per-sample allocation not given. All samples were drawn on day 63, counting from the first vaccine or placebo injection. This clone occurred once. The germline gives CDR1 LGHNA, CDR2 YNFKEQ. CDR3 length: 15 amino acids. V lost 0 bases to trimming and J lost 7 bases, with 15 bases between them.

The receptor was isolated from a person aged 18-60 years who received the Ad26.COV2.S COVID-19 vaccine or a placebo. Here the sequenced sample was peripheral blood, taken in a trial of Ad26.COV2.S vaccine versus placebo. V and J are TRBV4-2 and TRBJ1-2; the D gene is possibly TRBD1 (6 bases). For the CDR3, the DNA is TGTGCCAGCAGCCAAGAGAGGGGGGTAGAGTTTGGCTACACCTTC. Amino acid sequence: CASSQERGVEFGYTF.